This T cell receptor (beta chain) was captured in a study of T cell responses to AZD1222 COVID-19 vaccine. Generated by immunoSEQ multiplex PCR, the TCRdb table keeps only in-frame clones and is missing some. Here the sample spans approximately 100,000 clones, around nine tenths being singletons. CDR1 and CDR2 from the germline V gene are SGHAT and FQNNGV. Trimming pared 5 bases from V and 1 base from J, leaving 13 bases between. The CDR3 has 15 amino acids. Findings of the study overall: With two AZD1222 doses given, Spike-specific TCR breadth and depth both rose. Reportedly, nearly half of unique spike TCRs recognized epitopes outside B.1.351/B.1.1.7 mutations. At baseline, seropositivity was found in only 6 or 7 AZD1222 recipients.

About this clone: Its cognate antigen is unknown.

The source is an adult in good health. The specimen was peripheral blood, collected on day 0 of AZD1222 vaccination. The chain links TRBV11-2 to TRBJ2-3; the D gene could be TRBD1 or TRBD2 (5 bases each). In nucleotides, the CDR3 is TGTGCCAGCAGCCTCACGGGACGCGGCACAGATACGCAGTATTTT. It yields the protein CASSLTGRGTDTQYF.